Each of the 8 T cell receptor beta chains below was sequenced from the same sample in a study of blood T cell repertoires in COVID-19. Here immunoSEQ multiplex PCR was the method, and the copy in TCRdb shows in-frame clones only, minus some. The sample includes 110,000 to 150,000 clones, roughly 80% of them seen just once. Sequenced material: PBMCs or T cells enriched from blood (not recorded which). These receptors were obtained from a woman aged 18 to 35 who had been exposed to COVID-19.

This chain joins TRBV5-1 and TRBJ1-1, with TRBD1 as a possible D gene (6 bases). Between the trimmed V and J ends, which lost 0 bases and 2 bases, there was a span of 14 bases. CDR3 length: 16 amino acids. The germline V gene has CDR1 SGHRS and CDR2 YFSETQ. The CDR3: CASSLGGGRRNTEAFF. CDR3 DNA sequence: TGCGCCAGCAGCTTGGGTGGGGGCCGTCGAAACACTGAAGCTTTCTTT. The full variable domain, its missing parts supplied by reference TRBV5-1 and TRBJ1-1, is KAGVTQTPRYLIKTRGQQVTLSCSPISGHRSVSWYQQTPGQGLQFLFEYFSETQRNKGNFPGRFSGRQFSNSRSEMNVSTLELGDSALYLCASSLGGGRRNTEAFFGQGTRLTVV.

The CDR3 sequence is CAINNGAGNTIYF. CDR3 bases: TGTGCCATCAATAACGGAGCAGGAAACACCATATATTTT. The rearrangement uses TRBV10-3 and TRBJ1-3; D unresolved. The ends were cut back, 7 bases at V and 4 bases at J, with 11 bases in the middle. The CDR3 is 13 residues long. Germline V gene lookup returns CDR1 ENHRY and CDR2 SYGVKD.

V is TRBV25-1 and J is TRBJ2-1; 7 positions match TRBD2. The V segment lost 3 bases and the J segment 2 bases; nucleotides outside the gene matches: 7. The CDR3 contains 16 residues. Germline assignment: CDR1 MGHDK and CDR2 SYGVNS. The chain's CDR3 is CASSDPSSGPYNEQFF. The DNA for the CDR3 is TGTGCCAGCAGTGATCCGTCTAGCGGTCCCTACAATGAGCAGTTCTTC.

The J gene is TRBJ1-5, the V gene TRBV24-1; no clear D. Germline lookup yields CDR1 KGHDR and CDR2 SFDVKD. The germline V and J ends were trimmed by 9 bases and 0 bases, with 11 bases remaining between them. The length of the CDR3 is 14 residues. CDR3 region: CATGRGSSNQPQHF. CDR3 nucleotides: TGTGCCACCGGTCGCGGCAGTAGCAATCAGCCCCAGCATTTT.

This clone was found once. The chain couples TRBV19 to TRBJ2-1, with D possibly being TRBD2 (5 bases). The V gene's germline CDR1 is LNHDA and CDR2 SQIVND (reference sequence). The CDR3 extends over 18 amino acids. V lost 5 bases to trimming and J lost 4 bases, with 24 bases between them. In DNA, the CDR3 is TGTGCCAGTAGTGGTAAACGGGAAAGACCGGAAAAGTACAATGAGCAGTTCTTC. Protein sequence: CASSGKRERPEKYNEQFF.

The chain employs TRBV4-1 and TRBJ2-7, with TRBD2 identical over 9 bases. CDR1 is MGHRA and CDR2 is YSYEKL in the germline V gene. J lost 6 bases, V lost 0 bases, and 6 bases had no gene match. This CDR3 contains 15 residues. The CDR3 here is CASSQDIAGVGEQYF. The CDR3 DNA reads TGCGCCAGCAGCCAAGATATAGCGGGAGTAGGCGAGCAGTACTTC.

The V gene is TRBV2, the J gene TRBJ1-3, with D perhaps TRBD1 (6 bases). The V end lost 4 bases, the J end lost 2 bases, and 9 bases lay between the germline ends. Germline V CDR1 and CDR2: SNHLY, FYNNEI. The CDR3 covers 14 residues. The CDR3 is CASSGYRAGNTIYF. In DNA, the CDR3 is TGTGCCAGCAGTGGCTACAGGGCTGGAAACACCATATATTTT.

The chain carries TRBV10-3 and TRBJ1-3; 9 bases align to TRBD1. CDR1 and CDR2 (germline): ENHRY, SYGVKD. V shed 10 bases and J 5 bases; nucleotides not matched to a gene: 15. The CDR3 spans 16 residues. Here the CDR3 reads CATNPGQGQLRNTIYF. For the CDR3, the DNA is TGTGCCACCAACCCGGGACAGGGTCAATTACGAAACACCATATATTTT.